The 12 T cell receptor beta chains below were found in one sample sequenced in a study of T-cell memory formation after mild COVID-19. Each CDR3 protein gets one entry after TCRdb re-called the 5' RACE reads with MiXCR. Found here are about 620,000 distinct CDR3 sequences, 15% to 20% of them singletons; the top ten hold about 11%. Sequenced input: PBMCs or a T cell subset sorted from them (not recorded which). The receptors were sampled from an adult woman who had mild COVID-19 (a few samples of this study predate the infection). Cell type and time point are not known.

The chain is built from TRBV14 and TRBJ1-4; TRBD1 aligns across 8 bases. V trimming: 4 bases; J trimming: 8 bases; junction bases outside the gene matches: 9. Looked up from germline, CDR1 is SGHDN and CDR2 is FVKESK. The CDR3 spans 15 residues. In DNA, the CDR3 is TGTGCCAGCAGCCCACGGACAGGGAAAGGGGAAAAACTGTTTTTT. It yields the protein CASSPRTGKGEKLFF.

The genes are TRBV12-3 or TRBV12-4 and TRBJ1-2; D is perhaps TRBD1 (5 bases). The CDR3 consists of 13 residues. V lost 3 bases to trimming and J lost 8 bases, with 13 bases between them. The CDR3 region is CASSFRASGGYTF. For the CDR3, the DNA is TGTGCCAGCAGTTTCAGGGCATCGGGAGGCTACACCTTC.

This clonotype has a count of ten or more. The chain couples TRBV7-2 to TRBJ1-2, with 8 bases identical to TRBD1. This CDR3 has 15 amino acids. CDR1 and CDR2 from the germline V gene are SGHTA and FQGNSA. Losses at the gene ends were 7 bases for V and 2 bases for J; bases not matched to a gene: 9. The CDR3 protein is CASNLQGGENYGYTF. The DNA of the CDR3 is TGTGCCAGCAATCTACAGGGGGGTGAAAACTATGGCTACACCTTC.

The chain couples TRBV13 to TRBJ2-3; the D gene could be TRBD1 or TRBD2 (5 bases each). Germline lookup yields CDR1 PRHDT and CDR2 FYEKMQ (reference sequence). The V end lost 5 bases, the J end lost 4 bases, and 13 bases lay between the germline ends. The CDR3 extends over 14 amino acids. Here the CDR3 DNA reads TGTGCCAGCAGCATTAACGGGGCCGCAGATACGCAGTATTTT. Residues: CASSINGAADTQYF.

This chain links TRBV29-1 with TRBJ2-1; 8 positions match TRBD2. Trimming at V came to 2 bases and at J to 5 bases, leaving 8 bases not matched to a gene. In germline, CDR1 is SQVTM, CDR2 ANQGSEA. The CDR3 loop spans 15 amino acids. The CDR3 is CSVELAGLGHNEQFF. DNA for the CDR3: TGCAGCGTTGAACTCGCGGGACTAGGTCACAATGAGCAGTTCTTC.

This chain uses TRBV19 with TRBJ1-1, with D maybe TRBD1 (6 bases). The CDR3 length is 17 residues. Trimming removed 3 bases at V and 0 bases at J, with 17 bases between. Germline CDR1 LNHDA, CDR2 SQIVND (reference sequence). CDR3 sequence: CASSIEIGGILNTEAFF. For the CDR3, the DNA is TGTGCCAGTAGTATCGAAATAGGGGGGATTCTGAACACTGAAGCTTTCTTT.

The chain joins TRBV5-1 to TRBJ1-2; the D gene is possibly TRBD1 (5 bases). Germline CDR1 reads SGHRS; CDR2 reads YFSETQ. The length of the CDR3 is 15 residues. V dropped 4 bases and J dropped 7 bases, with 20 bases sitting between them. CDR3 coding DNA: TGCGCCAGCAGCCCGGACCCCGGGACGACTAGTGGCTACACCTTC. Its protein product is CASSPDPGTTSGYTF.

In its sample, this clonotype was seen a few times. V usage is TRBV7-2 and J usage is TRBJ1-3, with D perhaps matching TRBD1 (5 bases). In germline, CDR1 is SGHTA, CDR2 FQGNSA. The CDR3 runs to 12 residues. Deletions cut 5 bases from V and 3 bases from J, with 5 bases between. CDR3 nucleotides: TGTGCCAGCAGCCAGGGTGGAAACACCATATATTTT. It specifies CASSQGGNTIYF.

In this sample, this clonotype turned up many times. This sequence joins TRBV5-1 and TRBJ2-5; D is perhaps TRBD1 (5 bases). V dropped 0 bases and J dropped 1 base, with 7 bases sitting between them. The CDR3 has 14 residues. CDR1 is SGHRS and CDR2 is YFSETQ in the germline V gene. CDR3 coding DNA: TGCGCCAGCAGCTTGGCCAGGGCCCAAGAGACCCAGTACTTC. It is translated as CASSLARAQETQYF.

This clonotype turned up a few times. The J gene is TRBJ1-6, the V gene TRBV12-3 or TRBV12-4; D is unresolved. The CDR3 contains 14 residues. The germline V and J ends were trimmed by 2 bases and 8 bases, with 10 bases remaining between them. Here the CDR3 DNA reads TGTGCCAGCAGTTTAATTGGCGGGGATTCACCCCTCCACTTT. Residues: CASSLIGGDSPLHF.

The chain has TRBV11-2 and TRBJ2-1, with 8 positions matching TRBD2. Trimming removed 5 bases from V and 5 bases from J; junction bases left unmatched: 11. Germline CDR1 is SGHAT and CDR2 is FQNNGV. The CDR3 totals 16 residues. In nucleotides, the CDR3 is TGTGCCAGCAGCCTTTCAAAGGCGGGGGGCCACAATGAGCAGTTCTTC. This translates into CASSLSKAGGHNEQFF. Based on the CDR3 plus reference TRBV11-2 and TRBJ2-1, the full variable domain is EAGVAQSPRYKIIEKRQSVAFWCNPISGHATLYWYQQILGQGPKLLIQFQNNGVVDDSQLPKDRFSAERLKGVDSTLKIQPAKLEDSAVYLCASSLSKAGGHNEQFFGPGTRLTVL.

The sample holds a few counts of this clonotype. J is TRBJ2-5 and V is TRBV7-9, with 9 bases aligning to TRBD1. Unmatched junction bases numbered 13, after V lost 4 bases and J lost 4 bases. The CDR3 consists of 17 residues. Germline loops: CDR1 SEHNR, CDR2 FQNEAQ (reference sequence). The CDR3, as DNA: TGTGCCAGCAGCTCACTCGACCGGGACAGGGATCGAGAGACCCAGTACTTC. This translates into CASSSLDRDRDRETQYF.